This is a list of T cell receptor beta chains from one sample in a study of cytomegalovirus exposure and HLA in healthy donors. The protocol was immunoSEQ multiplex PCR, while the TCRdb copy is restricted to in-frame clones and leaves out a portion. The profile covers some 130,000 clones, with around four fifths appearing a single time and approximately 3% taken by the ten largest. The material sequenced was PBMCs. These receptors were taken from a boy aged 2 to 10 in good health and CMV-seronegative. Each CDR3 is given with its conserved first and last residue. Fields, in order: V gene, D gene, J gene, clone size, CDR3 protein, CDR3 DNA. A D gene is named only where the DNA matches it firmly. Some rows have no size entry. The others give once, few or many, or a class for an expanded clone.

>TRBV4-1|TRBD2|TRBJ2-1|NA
CASSHPQTSGSAGEQFF
TGCGCCAGCAGCCATCCCCAGACTAGCGGGAGTGCCGGTGAGCAGTTCTTC
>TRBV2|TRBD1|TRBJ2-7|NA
CASGGQGRRYEQYF
TGTGCCAGCGGGGGACAGGGACGTCGATACGAGCAGTACTTC
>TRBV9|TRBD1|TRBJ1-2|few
CASSVAGGDGYTF
TGTGCCAGCAGCGTAGCAGGGGGCGATGGCTACACCTTC
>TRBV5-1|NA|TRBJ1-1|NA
CASRRGVDTEAFF
TGCGCCAGCAGGCGGGGAGTAGACACTGAAGCTTTCTTT
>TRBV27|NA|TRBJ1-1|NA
CASRWRWVTEAFF
TGTGCCAGCCGGTGGCGGTGGGTGACTGAAGCTTTCTTT
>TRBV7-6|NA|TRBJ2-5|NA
CASSSIRVVQTQYF
TGTGCCAGCAGCTCCATTCGGGTCGTTCAGACCCAGTACTTC
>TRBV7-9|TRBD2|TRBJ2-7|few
CASQKVASGALQYF
TGTGCCAGTCAAAAGGTCGCTAGCGGGGCGCTGCAGTACTTC
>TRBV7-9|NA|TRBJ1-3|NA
CASSLVGGGSGNTIYF
TGTGCCAGCAGCTTAGTTGGGGGCGGCTCTGGAAACACCATATATTTT
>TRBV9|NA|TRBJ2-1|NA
CASSVEWGGGVNYNEQFF
TGTGCCAGCAGCGTAGAGTGGGGTGGCGGGGTGAACTACAATGAGCAGTTCTTC
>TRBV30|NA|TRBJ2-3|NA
CAWSVRGTSVAQYF
TGTGCCTGGAGTGTCAGGGGGACTAGTGTGGCGCAGTATTTT
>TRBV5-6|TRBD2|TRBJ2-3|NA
CASSAGRGGTDTQYF
TGTGCCAGCAGCGCCGGGAGGGGGGGCACAGATACGCAGTATTTT
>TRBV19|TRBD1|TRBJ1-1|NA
CASSMGVSGQGGMYTEAFF
TGTGCCAGTAGTATGGGCGTGTCGGGACAGGGGGGAATGTACACTGAAGCTTTCTTT
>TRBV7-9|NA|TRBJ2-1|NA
CASSSGPLLGRGYNEQFF
TGTGCCAGCAGCTCCGGTCCCCTCCTAGGCAGAGGGTACAATGAGCAGTTCTTC
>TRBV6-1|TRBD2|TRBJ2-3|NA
CASPTDGGVADTQYF
TGTGCCTCCCCCACGGACGGGGGGGTGGCAGATACGCAGTATTTT
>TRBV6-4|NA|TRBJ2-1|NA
CASGQEESSYNEQFF
TGTGCCAGCGGGCAGGAGGAGAGCTCCTACAATGAGCAGTTCTTC
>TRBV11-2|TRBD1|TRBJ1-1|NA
CASSLPGGTEAFF
TGTGCCAGCAGCTTACCAGGGGGCACTGAAGCTTTCTTT
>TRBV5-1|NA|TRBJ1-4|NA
CASSFYGLDEKLFF
TGCGCCAGCAGCTTTTACGGTCTGGATGAAAAACTGTTTTTT